This T cell receptor (beta chain) was captured in a study of response to subunit inactivated influenza vaccine listed by TCRdb under 2018. With regard to the full study: Deep quantitative profiling of the T cell receptor repertoire was used in the study to follow responses to a trivalent subunit inactivated influenza vaccine.

Paper-wide results and their limitations: It was suggested by the authors that each seasonal influenza vaccination may recruit only a limited number of new T cells.

The CDR3, cysteine through phenylalanine, is 13 amino acids long. The CDR3 DNA has 39 bases and is translated from base 1. CDR1 is given as SQVTM and CDR2 as ANQGSEA, both from the germline V gene. V loses 1 base, J loses 5 bases, and the germline ends lie 11 bases apart. There are many counts of this clonotype. The antigen this receptor binds is unknown. Base qualities are not provided; no much larger clone lies one nucleotide away. The library was produced with RT-PCR. TCRdb lists the instrument as Illumina HiSeq 2500. TCRdb reanalyzed the raw reads on its own, using fastp at Q25 for trimming and MiXCR for clone calling, and kept in-frame beta chains. Rows with one shared CDR3 protein collapse into an entry with the most common genes and DNA. For this sample the table gives about 180,000 distinct CDR3 sequences, of which approximately 8.7% were detected only once. The ten top clones hold roughly a tenth of the sample.

This receptor chain uses TRBV29-1 and TRBJ1-1, with a weak D call of TRBD1 (5 bases match). This specimen consisted of non-naive T cells sorted from PBMCs, obtained on the day of vaccination. The cell subset or site label on this specimen signifies: memory T cell fraction. The clonotype was recovered from a man aged 45 to 65 who received an inactivated influenza vaccine. Donor details come from another sample of the same person, matched by shared clones. DNA sequence: TGCAGCGTTGAAGGCCGGGGGAAGACTGAAGCTTTCTTT. Translated, this gives CSVEGRGKTEAFF. Reference TRBV29-1 and TRBJ1-1 proteins supply the regions before and after the CDR3; the full variable domain is: SAVISQKPSRDICQRGTSLTIQCQVDSQVTMMFWYRQQPGQSLTLIATANQGSEATYESGFVIDKFPISRPNLTFSTLTVSNMSPEDSSIYLCSVEGRGKTEAFFGQGTRLTVV.